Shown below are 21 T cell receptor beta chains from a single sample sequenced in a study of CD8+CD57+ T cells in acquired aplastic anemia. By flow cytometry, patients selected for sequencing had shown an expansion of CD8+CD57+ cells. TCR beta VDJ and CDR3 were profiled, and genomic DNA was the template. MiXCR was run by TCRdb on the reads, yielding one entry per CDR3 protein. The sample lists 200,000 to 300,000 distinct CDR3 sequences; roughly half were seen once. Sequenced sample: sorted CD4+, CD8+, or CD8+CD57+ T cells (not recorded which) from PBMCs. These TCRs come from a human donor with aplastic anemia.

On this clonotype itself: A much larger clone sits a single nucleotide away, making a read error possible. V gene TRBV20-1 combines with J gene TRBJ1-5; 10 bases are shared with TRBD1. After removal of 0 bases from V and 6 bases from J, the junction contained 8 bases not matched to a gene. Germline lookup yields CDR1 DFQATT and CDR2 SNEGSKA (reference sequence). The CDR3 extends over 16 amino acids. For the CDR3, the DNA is TGCAGTGCTAGAGAGACAGGGGGCTTGGATTCTCAGCCCCAGCATTTT. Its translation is CSARETGGLDSQPQHF.

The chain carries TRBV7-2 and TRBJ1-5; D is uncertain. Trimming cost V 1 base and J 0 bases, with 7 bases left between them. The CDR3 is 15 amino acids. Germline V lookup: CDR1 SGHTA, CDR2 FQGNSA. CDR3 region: CASSLVAVSNQPQHF. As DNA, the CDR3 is TGTGCCAGCAGCTTAGTGGCAGTTAGCAATCAGCCCCAGCATTTT.

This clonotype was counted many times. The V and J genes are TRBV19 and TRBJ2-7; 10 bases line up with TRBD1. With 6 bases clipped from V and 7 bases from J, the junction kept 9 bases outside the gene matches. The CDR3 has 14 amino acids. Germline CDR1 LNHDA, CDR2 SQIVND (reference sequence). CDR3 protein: CASSPGTGAGEQYF. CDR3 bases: TGTGCCAGTAGCCCAGGGACAGGGGCGGGTGAGCAGTACTTC.

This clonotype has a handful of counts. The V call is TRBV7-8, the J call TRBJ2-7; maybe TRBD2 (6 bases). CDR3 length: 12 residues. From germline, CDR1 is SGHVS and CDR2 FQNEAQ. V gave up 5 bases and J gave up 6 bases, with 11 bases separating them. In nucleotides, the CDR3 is TGTGCCAGCAGCGGGGGGTATTTCGAGCAGTACTTC. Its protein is CASSGGYFEQYF.

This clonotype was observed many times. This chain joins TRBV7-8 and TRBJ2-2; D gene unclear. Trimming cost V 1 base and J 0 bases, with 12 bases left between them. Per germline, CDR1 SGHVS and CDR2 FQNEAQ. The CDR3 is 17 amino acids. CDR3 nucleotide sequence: TGTGCCAGCAGCTTAGGTGGTTGGGGAACGAACACCGGGGAGCTGTTTTTT. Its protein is CASSLGGWGTNTGELFF.

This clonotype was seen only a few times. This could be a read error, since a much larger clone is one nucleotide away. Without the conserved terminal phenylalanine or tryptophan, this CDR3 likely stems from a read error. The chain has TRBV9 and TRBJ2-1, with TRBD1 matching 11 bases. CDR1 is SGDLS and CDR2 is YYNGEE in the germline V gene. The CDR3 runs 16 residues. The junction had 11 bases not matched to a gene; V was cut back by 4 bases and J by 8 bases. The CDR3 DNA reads TGTGCCAGCAGCACACGGGACAGGGGGTTCGGGGATGAGCAGTTCCTC. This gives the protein CASSTRDRGFGDEQFL.

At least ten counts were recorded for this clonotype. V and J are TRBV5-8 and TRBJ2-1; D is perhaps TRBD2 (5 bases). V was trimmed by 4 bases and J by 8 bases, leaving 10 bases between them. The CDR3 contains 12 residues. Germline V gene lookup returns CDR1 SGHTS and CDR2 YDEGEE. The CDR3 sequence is CASSGLGDEQFF. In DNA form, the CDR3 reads TGTGCCAGCAGCGGGCTCGGGGATGAGCAGTTCTTC.

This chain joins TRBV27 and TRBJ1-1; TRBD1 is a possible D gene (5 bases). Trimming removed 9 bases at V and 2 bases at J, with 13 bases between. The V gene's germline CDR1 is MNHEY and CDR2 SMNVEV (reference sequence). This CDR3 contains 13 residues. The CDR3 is CASKWGFNTEAFF. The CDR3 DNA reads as TGTGCCAGTAAATGGGGGTTCAACACTGAAGCTTTCTTT.

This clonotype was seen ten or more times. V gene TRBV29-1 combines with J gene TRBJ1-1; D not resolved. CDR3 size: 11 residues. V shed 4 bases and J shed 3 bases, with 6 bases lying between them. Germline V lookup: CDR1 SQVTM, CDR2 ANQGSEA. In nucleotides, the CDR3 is TGCAGCGTTGGGGCCTACACTGAAGCTTTCTTT. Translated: CSVGAYTEAFF. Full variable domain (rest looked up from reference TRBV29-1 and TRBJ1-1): SAVISQKPSRDICQRGTSLTIQCQVDSQVTMMFWYRQQPGQSLTLIATANQGSEATYESGFVIDKFPISRPNLTFSTLTVSNMSPEDSSIYLCSVGAYTEAFFGQGTRLTVV.

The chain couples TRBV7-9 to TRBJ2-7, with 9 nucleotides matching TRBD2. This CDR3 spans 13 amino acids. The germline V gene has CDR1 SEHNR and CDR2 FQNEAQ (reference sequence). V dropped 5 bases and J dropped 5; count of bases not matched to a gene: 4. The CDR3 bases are TGTGCCAGCAGCACCCAGCGGGGGGACGAGCAGTACTTC. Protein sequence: CASSTQRGDEQYF.

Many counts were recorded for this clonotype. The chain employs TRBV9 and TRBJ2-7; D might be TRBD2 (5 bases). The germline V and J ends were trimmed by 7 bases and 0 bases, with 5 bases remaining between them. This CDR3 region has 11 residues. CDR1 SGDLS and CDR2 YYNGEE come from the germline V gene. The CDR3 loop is CASGSSYEQYF. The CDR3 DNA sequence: TGTGCCAGCGGGAGCTCCTACGAGCAGTACTTC.

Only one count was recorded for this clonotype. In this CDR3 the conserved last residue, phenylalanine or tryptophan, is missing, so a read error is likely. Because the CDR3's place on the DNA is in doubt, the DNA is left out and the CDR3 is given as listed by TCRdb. This CDR3 is CASSPSLV. The chain employs TRBV7-9 and TRBJ1-1. Germline CDR1 reads SEHNR; CDR2 reads FQNEAQ (reference sequence). Ends included, the CDR3 has 8 residues.

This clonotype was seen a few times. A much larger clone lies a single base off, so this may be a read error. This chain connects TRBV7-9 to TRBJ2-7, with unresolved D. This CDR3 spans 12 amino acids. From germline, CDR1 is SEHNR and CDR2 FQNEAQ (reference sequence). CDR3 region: CASSLVTYGQYF. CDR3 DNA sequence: TGTGCCAGCAGCTTAGTGACCTACGGGCAGTACTTC.

CDR3 residues: CASSQAGQAYEQYF. The CDR3 DNA is TGTGCCAGCAGCCAAGCCGGACAGGCCTACGAGCAGTACTTC. The genes are TRBV4-2 and TRBJ2-7, with TRBD1 matching over 7 bases. V trimming: 1 base; J trimming: 2 bases; junction bases outside the gene matches: 2. Germline V gene lookup returns CDR1 LGHNA and CDR2 YNFKEQ. This CDR3 comprises 14 residues.

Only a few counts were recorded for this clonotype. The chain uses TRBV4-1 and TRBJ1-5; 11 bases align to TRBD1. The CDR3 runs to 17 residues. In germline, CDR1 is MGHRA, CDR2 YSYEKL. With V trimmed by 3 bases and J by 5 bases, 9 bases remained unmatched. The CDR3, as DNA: TGCGCCAGCAGCCAGAAATTGCCGGGACAGGGGGATCAGCCCCAGCATTTT. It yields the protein CASSQKLPGQGDQPQHF.

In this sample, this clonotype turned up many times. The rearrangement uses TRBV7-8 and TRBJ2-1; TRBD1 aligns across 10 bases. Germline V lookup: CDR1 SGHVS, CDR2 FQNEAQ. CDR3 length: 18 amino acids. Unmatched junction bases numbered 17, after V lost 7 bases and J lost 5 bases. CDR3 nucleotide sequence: TGTGCCAGCACCCTCCTAGGACCCGGGACAGGGGATCACAATGAGCAGTTCTTC. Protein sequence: CASTLLGPGTGDHNEQFF.

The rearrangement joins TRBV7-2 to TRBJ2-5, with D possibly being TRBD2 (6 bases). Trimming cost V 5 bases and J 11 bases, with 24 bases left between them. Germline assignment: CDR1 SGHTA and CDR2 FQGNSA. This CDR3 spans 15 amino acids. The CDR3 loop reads CASSQDSRGSREQYF. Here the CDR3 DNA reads TGTGCCAGCAGCCAAGATAGTCGGGGGTCACGGGAGCAGTACTTC.

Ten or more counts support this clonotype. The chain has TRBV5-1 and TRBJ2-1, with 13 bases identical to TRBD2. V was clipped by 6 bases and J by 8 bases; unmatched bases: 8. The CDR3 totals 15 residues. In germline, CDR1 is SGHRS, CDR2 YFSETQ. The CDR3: CASTDRTSGSDEQFF. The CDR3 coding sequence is TGCGCCAGCACCGATCGGACTAGCGGGAGCGATGAGCAGTTCTTC.

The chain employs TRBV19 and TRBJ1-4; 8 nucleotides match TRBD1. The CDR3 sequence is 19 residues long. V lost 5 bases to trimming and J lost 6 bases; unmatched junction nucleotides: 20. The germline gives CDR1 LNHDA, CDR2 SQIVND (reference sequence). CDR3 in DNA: TGTGCCAGTAGTTTATGGGACCGGACAGGGAGGTATGATGATGAAAAACTGTTTTTT. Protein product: CASSLWDRTGRYDDEKLFF.

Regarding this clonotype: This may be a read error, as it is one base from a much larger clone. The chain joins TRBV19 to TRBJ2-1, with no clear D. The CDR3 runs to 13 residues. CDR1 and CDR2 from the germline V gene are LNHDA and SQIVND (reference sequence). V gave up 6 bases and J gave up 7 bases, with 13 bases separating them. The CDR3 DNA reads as TGTGCCAGTAGACCCGAGATAGGGAATGAGCAGTTCTTC. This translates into CASRPEIGNEQFF.

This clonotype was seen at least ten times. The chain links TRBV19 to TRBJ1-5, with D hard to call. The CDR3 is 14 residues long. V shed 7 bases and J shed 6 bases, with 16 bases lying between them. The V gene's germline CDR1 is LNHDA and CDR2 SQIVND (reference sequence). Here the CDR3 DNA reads TGTGCCAGTACTGCTAACCTACAACCTCAGCCCCAGCATTTT. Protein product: CASTANLQPQPQHF.